The present entry profiles one T cell receptor beta chain with its context. Its antigen remains unidentified. Germline-derived CDR1 and CDR2 are MNHEY and SVGAGI. After removal of 0 bases from V and 3 bases from J, the junction contained 5 bases not matched to a gene. The CDR3 has 15 residues. CD4+ naive, central memory, regulatory and stem cell-like memory cells were sorted via CD45RO/CCR7/CD25/CD127/CD95/CD27. Sorting gave populations that all exceeded 98% purity. Isolated RNA was reverse transcribed in full, so expressed TCRB transcripts were sequenced. This table comes from immunoSEQ multiplex PCR, and its TCRdb copy is limited to in-frame clones, with some not included. The sample includes 330,000 or so clones, around 19% of them seen just once. The sample belongs to a study of beta chain features in type 1 diabetes. Study-level points and caveats: Equally in patients and controls, shorter templates might have been favored by PCR.

The clonotype was recovered from a woman younger than 30 in good health. The sample consisted of naive CD4+ T cells from blood. The genes are TRBV6-5 and TRBJ2-7; 7 nucleotides agree with TRBD1. CDR3 sequence: CASSYSRGQGYEQYF. CDR3 sequence (DNA): TGTGCCAGCAGTTACTCTAGGGGGCAAGGCTACGAGCAGTACTTC.